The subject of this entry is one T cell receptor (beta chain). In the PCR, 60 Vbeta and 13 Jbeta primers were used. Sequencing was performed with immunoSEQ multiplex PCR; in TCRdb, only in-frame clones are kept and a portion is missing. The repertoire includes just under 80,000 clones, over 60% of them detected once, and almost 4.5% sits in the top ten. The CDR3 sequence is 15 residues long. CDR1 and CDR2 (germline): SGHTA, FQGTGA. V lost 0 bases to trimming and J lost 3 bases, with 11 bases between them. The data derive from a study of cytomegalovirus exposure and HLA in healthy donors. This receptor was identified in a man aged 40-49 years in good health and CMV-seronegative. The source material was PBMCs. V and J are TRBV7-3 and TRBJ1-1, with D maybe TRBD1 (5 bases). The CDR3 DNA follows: TGTGCCAGCAGCTTAACCCCGTCGACAGACACTGAAGCTTTCTTT. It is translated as CASSLTPSTDTEAFF. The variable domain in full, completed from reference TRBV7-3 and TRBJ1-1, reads GAGVSQTPSNKVTEKGKYVELRCDPISGHTALYWYRQSLGQGPEFLIYFQGTGAADDSGLPNDRFFAVRPEGSVSTLKIQRTERGDSAVYLCASSLTPSTDTEAFFGQGTRLTVV.